What follows are 18 T cell receptor beta chains derived from one specimen sequenced in a study of T cell changes during pregnancy in multiple sclerosis. The data were produced by immunoSEQ multiplex PCR, yet TCRdb's version contains in-frame clones alone and is incomplete. The table records 93,000 or so clones, more than 85% of them present only once. The sample consisted of peripheral blood, taken before pregnancy. Receptor source: a female donor with multiple sclerosis, enrolled in a pregnancy study.

The chain combines TRBV28 with TRBJ2-7; tentatively, D is TRBD1 (5 bases). With 7 bases removed from V and 3 bases from J, the gap between germline ends came to 13 bases. Germline assignment: CDR1 MDHEN and CDR2 SYDVKM. This CDR3 has 13 amino acids. CDR3 coding DNA: TGTGCCAGCATGAACAGGATATTCTACGAGCAGTACTTC. The encoded protein is CASMNRIFYEQYF.

This clone came up once. The chain links TRBV7-3 to TRBJ2-3; possible D gene TRBD2, 5 bases. Between the trimmed V and J ends, which lost 4 bases and 4 bases, there was a span of 12 bases. Germline-derived CDR1 and CDR2 are SGHTA and FQGTGA. The CDR3 is 14 amino acids. The CDR3 spells CASSSGGGPDTQYF. The CDR3 DNA reads as TGTGCCAGCAGCTCAGGAGGTGGGCCAGATACGCAGTATTTT.

The rearrangement joins TRBV30 to TRBJ2-7; D possibly corresponds to TRBD1 (6 bases). Germline-derived CDR1 and CDR2 are GTSNPN and SVGIG (reference sequence). V was shortened by 2 bases and J by 0 bases, with 14 bases between the two germline ends. The CDR3 has 15 residues. CDR3 nucleotide sequence: TGTGCCTGGAGTCTGGGGGCAAGGAGCTCCTACGAGCAGTACTTC. Translating gives CAWSLGARSSYEQYF.

The table lists this clone with a count of one. The rearrangement uses TRBV28 and TRBJ2-1; D is perhaps TRBD2 (6 bases). The CDR3 spans 14 residues. Germline lookup yields CDR1 MDHEN and CDR2 SYDVKM. V was clipped by 3 bases and J by 9 bases, with 15 bases between them. CDR3 nucleotides: TGTGCCAGCAGTTTGGCCTCTAGCGTGTCTGAGCAGTTCTTC. This encodes CASSLASSVSEQFF.

The V gene is TRBV20-1, the J gene TRBJ2-1; D might be TRBD2 (7 bases). Looked up from germline, CDR1 is DFQATT and CDR2 is SNEGSKA (reference sequence). The CDR3 contains 11 residues. Between the trimmed V and J ends, which lost 6 bases and 10 bases, there was a span of 13 bases. The CDR3 coding sequence is TGCAGTGCAGGGAGGGGGTCGGAGCAGTTCTTC. It encodes CSAGRGSEQFF.

The rearrangement joins TRBV7-8 to TRBJ1-5; D perhaps matches TRBD1 (5 bases). V was shortened by 11 bases and J by 7 bases, with 15 bases between the two germline ends. The CDR3 runs to 12 residues. Germline CDR1 is SGHVS and CDR2 is FQNEAQ. CDR3 loop: CASMGPGQPQHF. CDR3 nucleotide sequence: TGTGCCTCCATGGGGCCCGGCCAGCCCCAGCATTTT.

The chain has TRBV13 and TRBJ1-6; 10 bases line up with TRBD1. This CDR3 contains 15 residues. The germline gives CDR1 PRHDT, CDR2 FYEKMQ (reference sequence). Trimming cost V 4 bases and J 7 bases; bases outside gene matches: 4. The CDR3 bases are TGTGCCAGCAGCTCACGGGACAGGGGAAATTCACCCCTCCACTTT. Translating it yields CASSSRDRGNSPLHF.

The CDR3 spells CASSYRGYNEQFF. CDR3 nucleotide sequence: TGTGCCAGCAGTTACCGAGGTTACAATGAGCAGTTCTTC. The chain recombines TRBV6-5 with TRBJ2-1, with D unresolved. Germline-derived CDR1 and CDR2 are MNHEY and SVGAGI. Between the trimmed V and J ends, which lost 2 bases and 4 bases, there was a span of 6 bases. The CDR3 totals 13 residues.

The CDR3 sequence: CASSQGSGANSPLHF. The CDR3 coding sequence is TGCGCCAGCAGCCAAGGTTCAGGGGCTAATTCACCCCTCCACTTT. V and J are TRBV4-3 and TRBJ1-6; D may be TRBD1 (6 bases). V shed 1 base and J shed 6 bases, with 10 bases lying between them. Per the germline V gene, CDR1 is LGHNA and CDR2 is YSLEER. This CDR3 is 15 amino acids long.

The rearrangement uses TRBV5-1 and TRBJ2-2; D possibly corresponds to TRBD1 (6 bases). Trimming cost V 4 bases and J 4 bases, with 11 bases left between them. Germline V lookup: CDR1 SGHRS, CDR2 YFSETQ. CDR3 length: 14 residues. As DNA, the CDR3 is TGCGCCAGCAGCCCGGCAGGGGCCACCGGGGAGCTGTTTTTT. It yields the protein CASSPAGATGELFF.

V usage is TRBV7-8 and J usage is TRBJ2-7; 8 nucleotides agree with TRBD1. The CDR3 totals 15 residues. CDR1 and CDR2 (germline): SGHVS, FQNEAQ. J lost 3 bases, V lost 0 bases, and 4 bases had no gene match. The DNA of the CDR3 is TGTGCCAGCAGCTTAGCTGGGACAGGCCACTACGAGCAGTACTTC. Amino acid sequence: CASSLAGTGHYEQYF. The full variable domain, with the rest looked up from reference TRBV7-8 and TRBJ2-7, is GAGVSQSPRYKVAKRGQDVALRCDPISGHVSLFWYQQALGQGPEFLTYFQNEAQLDKSGLPSDRFFAERPEGSVSTLKIQRTQQEDSAVYLCASSLAGTGHYEQYFGPGTRLTVT.

This clone was counted a few times. The V gene is TRBV6-5, the J gene TRBJ1-1, with D perhaps TRBD1 (5 bases). The V and J ends lost 6 bases and 3 bases respectively, with 11 bases between them. This CDR3 comprises 13 residues. Germline-derived CDR1 and CDR2 are MNHEY and SVGAGI. DNA for the CDR3: TGTGCCAGCAGGGTCCCGGGGGACACTGAAGCTTTCTTT. Encoded protein: CASRVPGDTEAFF.

CDR3 residues: CASSGRTVNQPQHF. CDR3 nucleotides: TGTGCCAGCAGTGGCAGGACAGTAAATCAGCCCCAGCATTTT. V gene TRBV6-1 combines with J gene TRBJ1-5; possibly TRBD1 for D (6 bases). CDR1 is MNHNS, CDR2 SASEGT, per germline. CDR3 length equals 14 residues. Trimming removed 4 bases at V and 4 bases at J, with 11 bases between.

The chain uses TRBV7-2 and TRBJ2-7, with 14 nucleotides matching TRBD2. The germline gives CDR1 SGHTA, CDR2 FQGNSA. V lost 5 bases and J lost 0; bases outside the gene matches: 6. The CDR3 is made up of 17 amino acids. CDR3 DNA: TGTGCCAGCAGCCTCCGGACTAGCGGGGGGACCTCCTACGAGCAGTACTTC. Its protein product is CASSLRTSGGTSYEQYF.

This clone was seen more than once but under ten times. V is TRBV6-5 and J is TRBJ1-5; D gene unclear. The CDR3 sequence is 13 residues long. CDR1 is MNHEY and CDR2 is SVGAGI in the germline V gene. The V end was cut by 2 bases, the J end by 9 bases, with 11 bases between. Written as DNA, the CDR3 is TGTGCCAGCAGTTACCAACCCAGTATGCCCCAGCATTTT. Its translation is CASSYQPSMPQHF.

The gene calls are TRBV11-2 and TRBJ1-6; D gene unclear. The CDR3 covers 18 residues. Trimming left V 1 base short and J 5 bases short, with 18 bases between. CDR1 is SGHAT and CDR2 is FQNNGV in the germline V gene. CDR3 nucleotide sequence: TGTGCCAGCAGCTTAGGGGCCCTATGGAGGAAGGATAATTCACCCCTCCACTTT. Translating gives CASSLGALWRKDNSPLHF. The full variable domain, completed using reference TRBV11-2 and TRBJ1-6, is EAGVAQSPRYKIIEKRQSVAFWCNPISGHATLYWYQQILGQGPKLLIQFQNNGVVDDSQLPKDRFSAERLKGVDSTLKIQPAKLEDSAVYLCASSLGALWRKDNSPLHFGNGTRLTVT.

The chain joins TRBV10-3 to TRBJ1-5; 9 bases align to TRBD1. Germline-derived CDR1 and CDR2 are ENHRY and SYGVKD. V shed 3 bases and J 0 bases; nucleotides not matched to a gene: 6. The CDR3 length is 17 residues. The CDR3 spells CAISDLWTGDSNQPQHF. The CDR3 nucleotides are TGTGCCATCAGTGACCTATGGACAGGGGATAGCAATCAGCCCCAGCATTTT.

This clone was counted a single time. Here the CDR3 DNA reads TGTGCCAGCTCACTTACCACTCTTCAATTACGAGGGTTTACCCATGGCTACACCTTC. It yields the protein CASSLTTLQLRGFTHGYTF. The chain recombines TRBV18 with TRBJ1-2; D is ambiguous. V was cut by 4 bases and J by 6 bases, with 30 bases left in between. CDR3 length: 19 residues. The germline CDR1 and CDR2 sequences are KGHSH and LQKENI.